This is a list of T cell receptor beta chains from one sample in a study of OX40 agonist ivuxolimab in advanced cancers. Repertoires were generated with immunoSEQ multiplex PCR, while TCRdb's copy carries only in-frame clones and drops some. The top ten hold roughly 8% of the sample, which has under 85,000 clones, 86% seen once. Here the sequenced sample was CD4+ or CD8+ T cells sorted from blood, taken in a trial of the OX40 agonist ivuxolimab. These receptors all come from an adult with an advanced solid tumor such as melanoma, head and neck, liver or kidney cancer. The CDR3 runs from the conserved cysteine through the conserved F or W. D genes are given only for firm matches. Expanded clones get a size class; other rows say once, few or many, or leave the size out.

v_gene: TRBV27; abundance: -; j_gene: TRBJ1-5; d_gene: TRBD1; CDR3aa: CASSSKTGPGNQPQHF; CDR3nt: TGTGCCAGCAGTTCTAAGACAGGGCCCGGCAATCAGCCCCAGCATTTT
v_gene: TRBV18; abundance: -; j_gene: TRBJ2-1; d_gene: -; CDR3aa: CASSPGRYNEQFF; CDR3nt: TGTGCCAGCTCACCGGGACGGTACAATGAGCAGTTCTTC
v_gene: TRBV28; abundance: -; j_gene: TRBJ1-2; d_gene: -; CDR3aa: CASRVGTNYGYTF; CDR3nt: TGTGCCAGCAGGGTCGGGACTAACTATGGCTACACCTTC
v_gene: TRBV19; abundance: few; j_gene: TRBJ2-7; d_gene: -; CDR3aa: CASSTTGTRHEQYF; CDR3nt: TGTGCCAGTAGTACGACTGGTACCCGCCACGAGCAGTACTTC
v_gene: TRBV15; abundance: -; j_gene: TRBJ1-5; d_gene: -; CDR3aa: CATSSGFTQPQHF; CDR3nt: TGTGCCACCAGCAGCGGGTTTACACAGCCCCAGCATTTT
v_gene: TRBV6-1; abundance: once; j_gene: TRBJ1-3; d_gene: -; CDR3aa: CASIPGGNTIYF; CDR3nt: TGTGCCAGCATTCCCGGAGGAAACACCATATATTTT
v_gene: TRBV28; abundance: -; j_gene: TRBJ2-1; d_gene: -; CDR3aa: CASSQVYNEQFF; CDR3nt: TGTGCCAGCAGCCAAGTCTACAATGAGCAGTTCTTC
v_gene: TRBV5-4; abundance: -; j_gene: TRBJ1-1; d_gene: -; CDR3aa: CASSTPAPNTEAFF; CDR3nt: TGTGCCAGCAGCACACCGGCACCTAACACTGAAGCTTTCTTT
v_gene: TRBV7-3; abundance: -; j_gene: TRBJ2-3; d_gene: TRBD2; CDR3aa: CASSSGLAGDTDTQYF; CDR3nt: TGTGCCAGCAGCTCAGGACTAGCGGGAGACACAGATACGCAGTATTTT
v_gene: TRBV28; abundance: -; j_gene: TRBJ1-4; d_gene: -; CDR3aa: CASSAEKLFF; CDR3nt: TGTGCCAGCAGCGCCGAAAAACTGTTTTTT
v_gene: TRBV6-5; abundance: once; j_gene: TRBJ1-5; d_gene: -; CDR3aa: CASSRDSNQPQHF; CDR3nt: TGTGCCAGCAGTAGGGACAGCAATCAGCCCCAGCATTTT
v_gene: TRBV18; abundance: -; j_gene: TRBJ2-3; d_gene: -; CDR3aa: CASRTTDTQYF; CDR3nt: TGTGCCAGCCGAACCACAGATACGCAGTATTTT
v_gene: TRBV7-9; abundance: -; j_gene: TRBJ2-5; d_gene: -; CDR3aa: CASSQGETQYF; CDR3nt: TGTGCCAGCAGTCAAGGGGAGACCCAGTACTTC
v_gene: TRBV5-4; abundance: -; j_gene: TRBJ1-2; d_gene: -; CDR3aa: CASSLRTAGYTF; CDR3nt: TGTGCCAGCAGCTTAAGGACAGCTGGCTACACCTTC
v_gene: TRBV5-1; abundance: -; j_gene: TRBJ1-2; d_gene: TRBD1; CDR3aa: CASSFVQGARGYTF; CDR3nt: TGCGCCAGCAGCTTCGTGCAGGGGGCGCGAGGCTACACCTTC
v_gene: TRBV28; abundance: -; j_gene: TRBJ1-4; d_gene: -; CDR3aa: CASSRWGTLDGEKLFF; CDR3nt: TGTGCCAGCAGCCGCTGGGGGACCCTAGACGGTGAAAAACTGTTTTTT
v_gene: TRBV7-3; abundance: once; j_gene: TRBJ2-3; d_gene: -; CDR3aa: CASSLGGTDTQYF; CDR3nt: TGTGCCAGCAGCTTAGGGGGTACAGATACGCAGTATTTT
v_gene: TRBV27; abundance: once; j_gene: TRBJ2-6; d_gene: TRBD1; CDR3aa: CASSKPGQKSGANVLTF; CDR3nt: TGTGCCAGCAGTAAGCCGGGACAGAAGTCTGGGGCCAACGTCCTGACTTTC
v_gene: TRBV19; abundance: -; j_gene: TRBJ1-6; d_gene: -; CDR3aa: CASSSAVYNSPLHF; CDR3nt: TGTGCCAGTAGTTCGGCGGTTTATAATTCACCCCTCCACTTT
v_gene: TRBV5-4; abundance: -; j_gene: TRBJ1-4; d_gene: TRBD1; CDR3aa: CASSRRQGGYLTNEKLFF; CDR3nt: TGTGCCAGCAGCCGCCGACAGGGGGGATACTTAACTAATGAAAAACTGTTTTTT
v_gene: TRBV18; abundance: -; j_gene: TRBJ1-1; d_gene: -; CDR3aa: CASSADGGVTEAFF; CDR3nt: TGTGCCAGCTCCGCTGACGGGGGTGTAACTGAAGCTTTCTTT
v_gene: TRBV18; abundance: -; j_gene: TRBJ1-2; d_gene: -; CDR3aa: CASSPDRNYGYTF; CDR3nt: TGTGCCAGCTCACCGGACAGAAACTATGGCTACACCTTC
v_gene: TRBV6-5; abundance: few; j_gene: TRBJ1-2; d_gene: -; CDR3aa: CASSSGSYGYTF; CDR3nt: TGTGCCAGCAGTTCAGGGTCCTATGGCTACACCTTC
v_gene: TRBV6-6; abundance: -; j_gene: TRBJ2-7; d_gene: TRBD2; CDR3aa: CASSYLAGDMNEQYF; CDR3nt: TGTGCCAGCAGTTACCTAGCGGGAGATATGAACGAGCAGTACTTC
v_gene: TRBV28; abundance: -; j_gene: TRBJ1-5; d_gene: -; CDR3aa: CASSLSHRGNQPQHF; CDR3nt: TGTGCCAGCAGTTTATCCCACAGGGGCAATCAGCCCCAGCATTTT
v_gene: TRBV25-1; abundance: -; j_gene: TRBJ2-5; d_gene: TRBD1; CDR3aa: CASSEYDRGGETQYF; CDR3nt: TGTGCCAGCAGTGAATACGACAGGGGAGGAGAGACCCAGTACTTC
v_gene: TRBV30; abundance: -; j_gene: TRBJ1-3; d_gene: -; CDR3aa: CAWSPGRVARNTIYF; CDR3nt: TGTGCCTGGAGTCCCGGCAGGGTAGCAAGAAACACCATATATTTT
v_gene: TRBV6-5; abundance: -; j_gene: TRBJ1-2; d_gene: TRBD1; CDR3aa: CASSRTGDYGYTF; CDR3nt: TGTGCCAGCAGCCGAACAGGGGACTATGGCTACACCTTC
v_gene: TRBV11-2; abundance: -; j_gene: TRBJ1-4; d_gene: -; CDR3aa: CASSPHGTWEGEKLFF; CDR3nt: TGTGCCAGCAGCCCTCACGGGACCTGGGAGGGTGAAAAACTGTTTTTT
v_gene: TRBV9; abundance: -; j_gene: TRBJ1-6; d_gene: -; CDR3aa: CASSALEVASSPLHF; CDR3nt: TGTGCCAGCAGCGCCCTGGAGGTCGCCAGTTCACCCCTCCACTTT
v_gene: TRBV19; abundance: once; j_gene: TRBJ1-5; d_gene: TRBD1; CDR3aa: CASSVGQVCQPQHF; CDR3nt: TGTGCCAGTAGTGTGGGACAGGTATGTCAGCCCCAGCATTTT
v_gene: TRBV19; abundance: -; j_gene: TRBJ1-5; d_gene: TRBD1; CDR3aa: CASSNQGAQPQHF; CDR3nt: TGTGCCAGTAGTAACCAGGGGGCTCAGCCCCAGCATTTT
v_gene: TRBV10-3; abundance: -; j_gene: TRBJ2-1; d_gene: TRBD2; CDR3aa: CAISDPSSGRYNEQFF; CDR3nt: TGTGCCATCAGTGACCCCTCTAGCGGGAGGTACAATGAGCAGTTCTTC
v_gene: TRBV7-9; abundance: -; j_gene: TRBJ1-6; d_gene: -; CDR3aa: CASSLGRGGSPLHF; CDR3nt: TGTGCCAGCAGCTTAGGTCGGGGGGGATCACCCCTCCACTTT
v_gene: TRBV6-4; abundance: -; j_gene: TRBJ2-3; d_gene: -; CDR3aa: CASRYFVGRDKDTQYF; CDR3nt: TGTGCCAGCAGATATTTTGTGGGCAGGGATAAGGATACGCAGTATTTT
v_gene: TRBV5-4; abundance: -; j_gene: TRBJ2-2; d_gene: -; CDR3aa: CASSLAGRRNTGELFF; CDR3nt: TGTGCCAGCAGCTTGGCCGGACGGCGGAACACCGGGGAGCTGTTTTTT
v_gene: TRBV7-2; abundance: -; j_gene: TRBJ1-3; d_gene: -; CDR3aa: CASSLDGDPSGNTIYF; CDR3nt: TGTGCCAGCAGCTTAGACGGGGATCCCTCTGGAAACACCATATATTTT
v_gene: TRBV9; abundance: -; j_gene: TRBJ2-3; d_gene: TRBD2; CDR3aa: CASSVIRLAGADTQYF; CDR3nt: TGTGCCAGCAGCGTTATACGACTAGCGGGGGCAGATACGCAGTATTTT
v_gene: TRBV7-8; abundance: few; j_gene: TRBJ1-2; d_gene: -; CDR3aa: CASSPLINYGYTF; CDR3nt: TGTGCCAGCAGCCCATTAATAAACTATGGCTACACCTTC